This paragraph reports one TCR beta chain. This sample is part of a study of blood T cell repertoires in COVID-19. Sequencing used immunoSEQ multiplex PCR; TCRdb keeps in-frame clones, though not all of them. The repertoire holds 120,000 to 150,000 clones, about 91% seen once, with about 28% in the top ten. The CDR3 extends over 12 amino acids. Germline trimming cut 5 bases from V and 4 bases from J; bases unmatched to any gene: 2. CDR1 SQVTM and CDR2 ANQGSEA come from the germline V gene. The specimen sequenced was peripheral blood. The J gene is TRBJ2-4, the V gene TRBV29-1, with 7 bases that match TRBD1. This receptor was taken from a human donor in a cohort sampled during active COVID-19. This CDR3 is CSVLDRKNIQYF. The CDR3, as DNA: TGCAGCGTTCTGGACAGGAAAAACATTCAGTACTTC.